This T cell receptor beta chain originates from a study of T cells in localized non-small cell lung cancer. The CDR3 runs to 14 residues. Trimming at V came to 8 bases and at J to 4 bases, leaving 8 bases not matched to a gene. Germline assignment: CDR1 MDHEN and CDR2 SYDVKM. Clones were sequenced by immunoSEQ multiplex PCR, and TCRdb holds only the in-frame ones, with some missing. The sample records 2,500 to 3,000 clones, over 30% being singletons. As regards this clone: The antigen remains undetermined.

Notes on the study in general: Within adjacent lung there appeared a median approximately 62 of the top 100 tumor clones. Uninvolved nearby lung showed the greatest T cell clonality, exceeding that found in tumor.

J is TRBJ1-3 and V is TRBV28, with 7 bases matching TRBD1. This specimen was lung tumor tissue, taken before any cancer treatment. The origin of this receptor is an older female donor with stage II squamous cell lung carcinoma. The CDR3 DNA is TGTGCCAGCCTGGAGGGGGCGGGGGGAAACACCATATATTTT. This encodes CASLEGAGGNTIYF.